The clone carrying this TCR beta chain was seen more than once but under ten times. The CDR3 is 16 residues long. Trimming left V 6 bases short and J 7 bases short, with 22 bases between. Germline assignment: CDR1 SGHNT and CDR2 YYREEE (reference sequence). Vbeta (60) and Jbeta (13) primers were used in the PCR. Generated by immunoSEQ multiplex PCR, the TCRdb table keeps only in-frame clones and is missing some. The repertoire has some 140,000 clones, 82% of them found once; the top ten carry about 7.5%. These data come from a study of cytomegalovirus exposure and HLA in healthy donors. Material: PBMCs. The clonotype comes from a woman between 50 and 59 years old in good health and CMV-seropositive. This chain joins TRBV5-4 and TRBJ2-2, with TRBD1 as a possible D gene (6 bases). The CDR3 loop is CASKDEGRRGGGELFF. CDR3 coding DNA: TGTGCCAGCAAGGATGAGGGCAGGAGAGGGGGCGGGGAGCTGTTTTTT.